This T cell receptor beta chain was sequenced in a study of tissue T cells after allogeneic stem cell transplantation. Libraries were prepared by immunoSEQ multiplex PCR; TCRdb keeps only in-frame clonotypes and omits some of them. The table records approximately 45,000 clones, about three quarters of them present only once. The CDR3 extends over 14 amino acids. In germline, CDR1 is SNHLY, CDR2 FYNGKV (reference sequence). V trimming: 1 base; J trimming: 4 bases; junction bases outside the gene matches: 2. This clone has a handful of counts. The target antigen is unknown. Mouse germline and gene names are used. The sequence runs out 1 residue before the end of the CDR3; the remainder is reconstructed from the germline J gene. Study-level points and caveats: Motif-based clustering found tissue-specific repertoire signatures shared across patients, though few clones were shared. Sampling depth was limited, and the cohort was small and clinically varied.

The origin of this receptor is a pool of C57BL/6 mice in good health. J is TRBJ2-7 and V is TRBV3; 9 bases are shared with TRBD2. Sequencing was done on a sample of sorted cells pooled from one or two spleens. The CDR3 loop is CASSLVTGGYEQYF. CDR3 bases read: TGTGCCAGCAGCTTAGTCACTGGGGGGTATGAACAGTAC.